What follows are 15 T cell receptor beta chains derived from one specimen sequenced in a study of OX40 agonist ivuxolimab in advanced cancers. Assay used: immunoSEQ multiplex PCR; TCRdb lists only in-frame clones, some missing. The data hold just over 50,000 clones, with 80% to 85% observed a single time. Sequencing used CD4+ or CD8+ T cells sorted from blood, obtained in a trial of the OX40 agonist ivuxolimab. The receptor set was obtained from an adult with an advanced solid tumor such as melanoma, head and neck, liver or kidney cancer.

The chain employs TRBV7-2 and TRBJ2-1, with a weak D call TRBD1 (5 bases). Trimming cost V 5 bases and J 7 bases, with 15 bases left between them. CDR1 is SGHTA, CDR2 FQGNSA, per germline. The CDR3 extends over 14 amino acids. CDR3 sequence (DNA): TGTGCCAGCAGCCCCCGAAGGGGCAGGAATGAGCAGTTCTTC. It translates to CASSPRRGRNEQFF.

The chain couples TRBV5-4 to TRBJ1-1, with D possibly TRBD1 on 5 matching bases. Per the germline V gene, CDR1 is SGHNT and CDR2 is YYREEE (reference sequence). V was clipped by 4 bases and J by 3 bases, with 10 bases between them. The CDR3 is 13 residues long. Here the CDR3 reads CASSRDSDTEAFF. The CDR3 DNA reads TGTGCCAGCAGCAGGGACTCGGACACTGAAGCTTTCTTT.

The rearrangement links TRBV19 to TRBJ1-5, with D uncertain. Germline CDR1 reads LNHDA; CDR2 reads SQIVND (reference sequence). CDR3 length: 16 amino acids. The V gene lost 4 bases and the J gene lost 2 bases, with 15 bases spanning the gap. CDR3 bases: TGTGCCAGTAGTACCCAGACGAGATGGGGCAATCAGCCCCAGCATTTT. Amino acids: CASSTQTRWGNQPQHF.

This clone was found a few times. The chain couples TRBV7-3 to TRBJ2-2, with 8 bases matching TRBD1. Germline values: CDR1 SGHTA, CDR2 FQGTGA. J lost 5 bases, V lost 2 bases, and 4 bases had no gene match. The CDR3 length is 15 residues. CDR3 in DNA: TGTGCCAGCAGCTTAGGGACAGGAGAAACCGGGGAGCTGTTTTTT. Protein: CASSLGTGETGELFF.

This rearrangement joins TRBV7-2 to TRBJ1-4; D remains ambiguous. Trimming removed 2 bases at V and 0 bases at J, with 7 bases between. Germline V gene sequence: CDR1 SGHTA, CDR2 FQGNSA. This CDR3 is built from 15 residues. CDR3 DNA sequence: TGTGCCAGCAGCTTAACAGCGGCAACTAATGAAAAACTGTTTTTT. Protein sequence: CASSLTAATNEKLFF.

The chain couples TRBV9 to TRBJ1-6; no clear D gene. The CDR3 length is 14 residues. Germline V gives CDR1 SGDLS, CDR2 YYNGEE. Trimming removed 3 bases at V and 5 bases at J, with 9 bases between. The CDR3 DNA follows: TGTGCCAGCAGCGAAGACGGTAATAATTCACCCCTCCACTTT. Its protein is CASSEDGNNSPLHF.

The rearrangement joins TRBV2 to TRBJ2-5, with 9 bases matching TRBD1. V gave up 8 bases and J gave up 4 bases; unmatched junction bases: 11. Germline CDR1 reads SNHLY; CDR2 reads FYNNEI. This CDR3 is 15 amino acids long. The CDR3, as DNA: TGTGCCAGCCCTAAAGACAGGGGGGGTCGAGAGACCCAGTACTTC. Its translation is CASPKDRGGRETQYF.

The V gene is TRBV10-1, the J gene TRBJ2-1; possibly TRBD1 or TRBD2 for D (6 bases each). The V and J ends lost 2 bases and 5 bases respectively, with 10 bases between them. The CDR3 loop spans 14 amino acids. Per the germline V gene, CDR1 is WNHNN and CDR2 is SYGVQD (reference sequence). CDR3 coding DNA: TGCGCCAGCAGTGAGGGGGGGCAGAACAATGAGCAGTTCTTC. Translating gives CASSEGGQNNEQFF.

V and J are TRBV5-6 and TRBJ1-1; 9 nucleotides align to TRBD1. The trim removed 3 bases at V and 0 bases at J, leaving 9 bases unmatched. The germline CDR1 and CDR2 sequences are SGHDT and YYEEEE. The CDR3 sequence is 17 residues long. CDR3: CASSWGPGQGLNTEAFF. In DNA, the CDR3 is TGTGCCAGCAGCTGGGGGCCGGGACAGGGCCTGAACACTGAAGCTTTCTTT.

V gene TRBV6-5 combines with J gene TRBJ1-2, with 8 bases matching TRBD1. CDR3 length: 14 residues. V was pared by 6 bases and J by 3 bases, with 6 bases of the junction left unmatched. Germline-derived CDR1 and CDR2 are MNHEY and SVGAGI. CDR3 sequence reads: CASRPDRAHYGYTF. Written as DNA, the CDR3 is TGTGCCAGCAGACCGGACAGGGCCCACTATGGCTACACCTTC.

The chain uses TRBV5-1 and TRBJ2-3, with D perhaps being TRBD1 or TRBD2 (5 bases each). The CDR3 has 13 amino acids. Trimming left V 0 bases short and J 12 bases short, with 14 bases between. Germline lookup yields CDR1 SGHRS and CDR2 YFSETQ. CDR3 loop: CASSLALFRDQYF. For the CDR3, the DNA is TGCGCCAGCAGCTTGGCCCTGTTCAGGGACCAGTATTTT.

The V gene is TRBV27, the J gene TRBJ1-6; 7 nucleotides align to TRBD1. From germline, CDR1 is MNHEY and CDR2 SMNVEV (reference sequence). Trimming at V came to 7 bases and at J to 7 bases, leaving 7 bases not matched to a gene. This CDR3 spans 14 amino acids. CDR3 nucleotide sequence: TGTGCCAGCAAACTTGGGGACAGCAATTCACCCCTCCACTTT. Translation gives CASKLGDSNSPLHF.

The V call is TRBV19, the J call TRBJ1-2, with D hard to call. The CDR3 is 16 amino acids. In germline, CDR1 is LNHDA, CDR2 SQIVND (reference sequence). The ends were cut back, 4 bases at V and 0 bases at J, with 15 bases in the middle. The CDR3 DNA sequence: TGTGCCAGTAGTAACACTTGGCGGATAGCTAACTATGGCTACACCTTC. This codes for CASSNTWRIANYGYTF.

The chain couples TRBV18 to TRBJ2-3, with D possibly matching TRBD2 (5 bases). V lost 4 bases to trimming and J lost 4 bases, with 15 bases between them. Germline V CDR1 and CDR2: KGHSH, LQKENI. This CDR3 has 15 residues. CDR3 DNA sequence: TGTGCCAGCTCACTCCTACCATCGGAGGCAGATACGCAGTATTTT. Its translation: CASSLLPSEADTQYF. The full variable domain, rest sourced from reference TRBV18 and TRBJ2-3, is NAGVMQNPRHLVRRRGQEARLRCSPMKGHSHVYWYRQLPEEGLKFMVYLQKENIIDESGMPKERFSAEFPKEGPSILRIQQVVRGDSAAYFCASSLLPSEADTQYFGPGTRLTVL.

The chain uses TRBV19 and TRBJ1-1; no clear D gene. The CDR3 loop spans 12 amino acids. Germline CDR1 LNHDA, CDR2 SQIVND (reference sequence). V gave up 7 bases and J gave up 0 bases, with 6 bases separating them. CDR3 residues: CASMSLNTEAFF. The CDR3 DNA sequence: TGTGCCAGTATGTCGCTGAACACTGAAGCTTTCTTT.